This TCR beta chain is drawn from a study of T cells in Graves' hyperthyroidism and ophthalmopathy. Study outcomes and limitations: The model's output predicted ophthalmopathy at a median of around 6.9 months prior to onset. Peripheral blood also featured most of the thyroid clonotypes expanded above 0.001.

This CDR3 spans 13 amino acids. V lost 5 bases and J 2 bases, leaving 10 bases between the germline ends. Germline V gene data show CDR1 as MNHEY and CDR2 as SVGEGT. Concerning this clonotype itself: Its antigen is not known.

Patients showing uncontrolled infection, other autoimmune disease, pregnancy or lactation were ineligible. Using RNA transcripts as the source, TCR beta CDR3 regions were amplified. First-round RT-PCR of the TCR CDR3 relied on the HTBI primer set. One entry per CDR3 protein results from TCRdb running MiXCR on the multiplex PCR reads. Found here are roughly 420,000 distinct CDR3 sequences, 15% to 18% of them singletons; the top ten hold 13% to 15%. The sample consisted of blood. This chain links TRBV6-2 or TRBV6-3 with TRBJ2-7, with a possible D match to TRBD1 (5 bases). The TCR comes from a woman aged 18-29 years with Graves' hyperthyroidism. CDR3 region: CASSDSHPYEQYF. The CDR3 nucleotides read TGTGCCAGCAGTGACAGTCATCCCTACGAGCAGTACTTC.